Following are 26 T cell receptor beta chains from one sample sequenced in a study of memory CD4+ T cells and cytomegalovirus serostatus. Measured with immunoSEQ multiplex PCR; TCRdb has only the in-frame clones, and not every one. This sample yields about 52,000 clones, of which around 83% are seen a single time; 2% belongs to the top ten. Single viable CD3+CD4+CD8-CD45RO+ cells were sorted as the memory CD4+ T cells. The sequencing sample was made of memory CD4+ T cells from blood. These TCRs come from an adult in good health and CMV-seropositive.

The genes are TRBV10-3 and TRBJ2-3; no firm D call. CDR1 and CDR2 (germline): ENHRY, SYGVKD. The germline V and J ends were trimmed by 5 bases and 2 bases, with 11 bases remaining between them. The CDR3 runs to 14 residues. CDR3 sequence: CAISSDRDTDTQYF. The CDR3 nucleotides read TGTGCCATCAGTTCCGACCGAGACACAGATACGCAGTATTTT.

The V gene is TRBV7-2, the J gene TRBJ2-7; TRBD1 matches 11 bases. The CDR3 is made up of 14 amino acids. CDR1 SGHTA and CDR2 FQGNSA come from the germline V gene. J was trimmed by 7 bases and V by 4 bases; bases with no gene match: 6. Here the CDR3 reads CASSYGQGASEQYF. CDR3 in DNA: TGTGCCAGCAGCTACGGACAGGGGGCGAGTGAGCAGTACTTC.

This chain links TRBV7-8 with TRBJ2-1; D might be TRBD2 (5 bases). From germline, CDR1 is SGHVS and CDR2 FQNEAQ. This CDR3 is 15 amino acids long. The germline V and J ends were trimmed by 1 base and 6 bases, with 13 bases remaining between them. The CDR3 protein is CASSLEWASLNEQFF. The CDR3 DNA reads TGTGCCAGCAGCTTAGAGTGGGCTAGCCTCAATGAGCAGTTCTTC. Complete variable domain (other parts from reference TRBV7-8 and TRBJ2-1): GAGVSQSPRYKVAKRGQDVALRCDPISGHVSLFWYQQALGQGPEFLTYFQNEAQLDKSGLPSDRFFAERPEGSVSTLKIQRTQQEDSAVYLCASSLEWASLNEQFFGPGTRLTVL.

The sample holds a few counts of this clone. This chain joins TRBV7-2 and TRBJ1-6, with 9 bases fitting TRBD1. The CDR3 covers 14 residues. V lost 4 bases and J lost 9; bases outside the gene matches: 4. CDR1 is SGHTA and CDR2 is FQGNSA in the germline V gene. The CDR3 here is CASSSGQGGSPLHF. DNA for the CDR3: TGTGCCAGCAGCTCGGGACAGGGAGGTTCACCCCTCCACTTT.

The CDR3 DNA reads as TGTGCCAGCAGCTTAGTCAGGGCTTACAATGAGCAGTTCTTC. Translated, it gives CASSLVRAYNEQFF. This sequence joins TRBV7-8 and TRBJ2-1; perhaps TRBD1 as D (5 bases). From germline, CDR1 is SGHVS and CDR2 FQNEAQ. The CDR3 loop spans 14 amino acids. Trimming pared 1 base from V and 4 bases from J, leaving 8 bases between.

CDR3 DNA sequence: TGTGCCAGCAGCTCGACGGGGGACGGGGGTGAAGCTTTCTTT. Amino acid sequence: CASSSTGDGGEAFF. The rearrangement links TRBV7-9 to TRBJ1-1, with D perhaps TRBD1 (5 bases). Trimming stripped 4 bases from V and 7 bases from J, with 16 bases between. The CDR3 contains 14 residues. Germline V gene lookup returns CDR1 SEHNR and CDR2 FQNEAQ (reference sequence).

The chain carries TRBV5-1 and TRBJ1-1, with a weak D call TRBD1 (5 bases). The germline CDR1 and CDR2 sequences are SGHRS and YFSETQ. The ends were cut back, 3 bases at V and 4 bases at J, with 13 bases in the middle. The CDR3 consists of 14 residues. Written as DNA, the CDR3 is TGCGCCAGCAGCTCCTGGGGGGAGACCACTGAAGCTTTCTTT. This encodes CASSSWGETTEAFF.

Details on this clone: One end of the junction does not line up with germline, which may come from a read error. The chain recombines TRBV15 with TRBJ2-7; D is undetermined. The CDR3 has 13 residues. Germline CDR1 is LNHNV and CDR2 is YYDKDF (reference sequence). CDR3: CATSRELSYEQYF. DNA of the CDR3: TGTGCCACCAGCCGAGAACTATCATACGAGCAGTACTTC.

The CDR3 bases are TGTGCCAGCAGCTTACTTCGGCACAGTCAAGAGACCCAGTACTTC. Amino acids: CASSLLRHSQETQYF. J is TRBJ2-5 and V is TRBV11-2; D is unclear. This CDR3 spans 15 amino acids. The germline V and J ends were trimmed by 2 bases and 2 bases, with 12 bases remaining between them. CDR1 and CDR2 from the germline V gene are SGHAT and FQNNGV.

This chain joins TRBV4-1 and TRBJ2-3, with TRBD2 matching 10 bases. The ends lost 2 bases at V and 4 bases at J; junction bases unmatched: 6. Germline V gene data show CDR1 as MGHRA and CDR2 as YSYEKL. This CDR3 has 16 residues. In DNA form, the CDR3 reads TGCGCCAGCAGCCAACAATTAGCGGGAGGCTCAGATACGCAGTATTTT. Translation gives CASSQQLAGGSDTQYF.

Turning to this clone: Other DNA sequences in the sample encode the same CDR3. This chain uses TRBV28 with TRBJ1-5; 8 bases align to TRBD1. Germline V gene sequence: CDR1 MDHEN, CDR2 SYDVKM. This CDR3 region has 15 residues. The junction had 3 bases not matched to a gene; V was cut back by 3 bases and J by 2 bases. Here the CDR3 reads CASSLTGARNQPQHF. The CDR3 DNA is TGTGCCAGCAGTTTGACAGGGGCTCGCAATCAGCCCCAGCATTTT. The variable domain in full, completed from reference TRBV28 and TRBJ1-5, reads DVKVTQSSRYLVKRTGEKVFLECVQDMDHENMFWYRQDPGLGLRLIYFSYDVKMKEKGDIPEGYSVSREKKERFSLILESASTNQTSMYLCASSLTGARNQPQHFGDGTRLSIL.

V gene TRBV19 combines with J gene TRBJ1-4, with D hard to call. In germline, CDR1 is LNHDA, CDR2 SQIVND (reference sequence). This CDR3 region has 15 residues. V lost 5 bases and J lost 0, with 10 bases in between. The CDR3, as DNA: TGTGCCAGTAGTCCCCCGGGCGCAACTAATGAAAAACTGTTTTTT. It codes for CASSPPGATNEKLFF. Using reference TRBV19 and TRBJ1-4 for the parts outside the CDR3, the full variable domain is DGGITQSPKYLFRKEGQNVTLSCEQNLNHDAMYWYRQDPGQGLRLIYYSQIVNDFQKGDIAEGYSVSREKKESFPLTVTSAQKNPTAFYLCASSPPGATNEKLFFGSGTQLSVL.

V gene TRBV19 combines with J gene TRBJ2-3; maybe TRBD1 (6 bases). Germline values: CDR1 LNHDA, CDR2 SQIVND (reference sequence). CDR3 length: 13 amino acids. With 9 bases removed from V and 1 base from J, the gap between germline ends came to 11 bases. The CDR3 DNA follows: TGTGCCAGCGGGGACACCGGCACAGATACGCAGTATTTT. This sequence encodes CASGDTGTDTQYF.

Details on this clone: The junction departs from germline at one end; a sequencing error may be responsible. The CDR3 loop is CASSSSGYGHTF. The CDR3, as DNA: TGTGCCAGCAGCTCCTCAGGGTATGGCCACACCTTC. V and J are TRBV13 and TRBJ1-2; possible D gene TRBD1, 5 bases. The V gene's germline CDR1 is PRHDT and CDR2 FYEKMQ (reference sequence). The CDR3 is 12 amino acids.

The chain recombines TRBV28 with TRBJ2-7; 8 positions agree with TRBD2. This CDR3 is built from 18 residues. Per germline, CDR1 MDHEN and CDR2 SYDVKM. Trimming took 10 bases from V and 2 from J; bases not matched to a gene: 22. CDR3 DNA: TGTGCCACCTCCGCGGGACTAGTAACCTCCCATTCTACCTACGAGCAGTACTTC. Translation gives CATSAGLVTSHSTYEQYF.

V gene TRBV2 combines with J gene TRBJ2-7, with 7 positions matching TRBD1. CDR3 length: 14 amino acids. Trimming at V came to 6 bases and at J to 2 bases, leaving 7 bases not matched to a gene. From germline, CDR1 is SNHLY and CDR2 FYNNEI. CDR3 bases: TGTGCCAGCAGCAACAGGGGCGCCGCCTACGAGCAGTACTTC. As protein: CASSNRGAAYEQYF.

The chain has TRBV2 and TRBJ1-4; D remains unclear. Looked up from germline, CDR1 is SNHLY and CDR2 is FYNNEI. CDR3 length: 13 amino acids. V gave up 3 bases and J gave up 8 bases, with 10 bases separating them. The CDR3 here is CASSEVHLEKLFF. The CDR3 nucleotides are TGTGCCAGCAGTGAGGTCCACTTGGAAAAACTGTTTTTT.

The chain employs TRBV5-1 and TRBJ1-2; TRBD1 might be the D (5 bases). The CDR3 runs to 13 residues. V lost 4 bases to trimming and J lost 2 bases, with 9 bases between them. CDR1 and CDR2 from the germline V gene are SGHRS and YFSETQ. The CDR3 sequence: CASSGDSNYGYTF. CDR3 DNA: TGCGCCAGCAGCGGTGACAGCAACTATGGCTACACCTTC.

The rearrangement uses TRBV18 and TRBJ2-7; the D gene is possibly TRBD2 (6 bases). The CDR3 loop spans 15 amino acids. Trimming removed 3 bases at V and 1 base at J, with 13 bases between. CDR1 KGHSH and CDR2 LQKENI come from the germline V gene. CDR3 DNA sequence: TGTGCCAGCTCACCCGGAATGGGGAGGTCCTACGAGCAGTACTTC. Translation gives CASSPGMGRSYEQYF.

This clone was seen more than once but under ten times. The chain is built from TRBV4-1 and TRBJ1-4; D remains unclear. V was cut by 0 bases and J by 6 bases, with 2 bases left in between. Germline V gene sequence: CDR1 MGHRA, CDR2 YSYEKL. This CDR3 spans 12 amino acids. The chain's CDR3 is CASSQEYEKLFF. CDR3 nucleotides: TGCGCCAGCAGCCAAGAATATGAAAAACTGTTTTTT.

This clone was seen only a few times. This chain connects TRBV7-9 to TRBJ1-2, with no clear D. CDR3 length: 15 residues. The V end was cut by 2 bases, the J end by 0 bases, with 10 bases between. Per the germline V gene, CDR1 is SEHNR and CDR2 is FQNEAQ (reference sequence). The CDR3 loop reads CASSLQDGTNYGYTF. In nucleotides, the CDR3 is TGTGCCAGCAGCTTACAGGACGGTACTAACTATGGCTACACCTTC. The entire variable domain, with the rest obtained from reference TRBV7-9 and TRBJ1-2, is as follows: DTGVSQNPRHKITKRGQNVTFRCDPISEHNRLYWYRQTLGQGPEFLTYFQNEAQLEKSRLLSDRFSAERPKGSFSTLEIQRTEQGDSAMYLCASSLQDGTNYGYTFGSGTRLTVV.

This chain joins TRBV15 and TRBJ2-5, with D perhaps TRBD1 (6 bases). Trimming removed 1 base at V and 4 bases at J, with 7 bases between. This CDR3 has 13 residues. The germline CDR1 and CDR2 sequences are LNHNV and YYDKDF (reference sequence). The CDR3 loop is CATSRVQGETQYF. CDR3 nucleotide sequence: TGTGCCACCAGCAGAGTACAGGGAGAGACCCAGTACTTC.

This clone was seen once. The chain joins TRBV5-4 to TRBJ1-6; D uncertain. The CDR3 runs 16 residues. The germline gives CDR1 SGHNT, CDR2 YYREEE (reference sequence). Trimming removed 0 bases at V and 0 bases at J, with 7 bases between. CDR3 sequence reads: CASSLGAPSYNSPLHF. CDR3 bases: TGTGCCAGCAGCTTGGGAGCTCCCTCCTATAATTCACCCCTCCACTTT.

The V and J genes are TRBV6-1 and TRBJ2-7; no reliable D call. This CDR3 spans 16 amino acids. Germline CDR1 MNHNS, CDR2 SASEGT. The V and J ends lost 1 base and 1 base respectively, with 14 bases between them. The CDR3 here is CASSEVIGVRSYEQYF. In nucleotides, the CDR3 is TGTGCCAGCAGTGAAGTGATTGGAGTTCGTTCCTACGAGCAGTACTTC.

This chain links TRBV27 with TRBJ1-2, with D possibly being TRBD1 (5 bases). Trimming cost V 5 bases and J 7 bases, with 11 bases left between them. The CDR3 covers 12 residues. CDR1 MNHEY and CDR2 SMNVEV come from the germline V gene (reference sequence). The CDR3 sequence is CASSPQGIGYTF. DNA of the CDR3: TGTGCCAGCAGTCCGCAGGGAATTGGCTACACCTTC.

V and J are TRBV15 and TRBJ2-2; D is possibly TRBD1 (5 bases). The germline V and J ends were trimmed by 0 bases and 4 bases, with 9 bases remaining between them. In germline, CDR1 is LNHNV, CDR2 YYDKDF (reference sequence). This CDR3 spans 15 amino acids. As DNA, the CDR3 is TGTGCCACCAGCAGAGAGGGGCAGCCCACCGGGGAGCTGTTTTTT. Translation: CATSREGQPTGELFF. Looking up the rest from reference TRBV15 and TRBJ2-2 gives the full variable domain: DAMVIQNPRYQVTQFGKPVTLSCSQTLNHNVMYWYQQKSSQAPKLLFHYYDKDFNNEADTPDNFQSRRPNTSFCFLDIRSPGLGDTAMYLCATSREGQPTGELFFGEGSRLTVL.